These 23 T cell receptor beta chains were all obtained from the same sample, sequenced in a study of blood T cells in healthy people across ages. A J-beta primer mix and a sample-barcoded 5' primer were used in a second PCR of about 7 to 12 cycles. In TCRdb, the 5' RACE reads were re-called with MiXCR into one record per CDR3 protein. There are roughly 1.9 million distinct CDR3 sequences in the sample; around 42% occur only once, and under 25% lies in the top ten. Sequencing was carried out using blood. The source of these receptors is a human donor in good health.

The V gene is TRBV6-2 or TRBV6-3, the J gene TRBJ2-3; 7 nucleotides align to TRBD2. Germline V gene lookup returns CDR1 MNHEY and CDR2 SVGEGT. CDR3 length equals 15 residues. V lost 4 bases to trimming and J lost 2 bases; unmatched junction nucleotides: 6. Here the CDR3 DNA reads TGTGCCAGCAGTTCAGCGGGGACTTACACAGATACGCAGTATTTT. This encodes CASSSAGTYTDTQYF.

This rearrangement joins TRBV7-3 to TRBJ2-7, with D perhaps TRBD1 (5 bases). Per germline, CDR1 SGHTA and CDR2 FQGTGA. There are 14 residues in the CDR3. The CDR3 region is CACSLMAGANEQYF. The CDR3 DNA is TGTGCTTGCAGCTTAATGGCTGGGGCGAACGAGCAGTACTTC.

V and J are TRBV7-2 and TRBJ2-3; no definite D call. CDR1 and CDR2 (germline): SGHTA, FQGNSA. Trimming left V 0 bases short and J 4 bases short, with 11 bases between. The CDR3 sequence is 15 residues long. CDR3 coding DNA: TGTGCCAGCAGCTTAGCATCGTACGGCTCAGATACGCAGTATTTT. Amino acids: CASSLASYGSDTQYF.

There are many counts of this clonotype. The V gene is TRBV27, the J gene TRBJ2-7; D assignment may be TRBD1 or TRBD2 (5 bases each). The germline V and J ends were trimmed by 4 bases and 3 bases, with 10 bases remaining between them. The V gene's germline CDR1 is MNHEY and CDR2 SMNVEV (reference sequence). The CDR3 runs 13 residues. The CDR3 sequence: CASSSGALYEQYF. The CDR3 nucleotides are TGTGCCAGCAGTTCCGGGGCCCTCTACGAGCAGTACTTC.

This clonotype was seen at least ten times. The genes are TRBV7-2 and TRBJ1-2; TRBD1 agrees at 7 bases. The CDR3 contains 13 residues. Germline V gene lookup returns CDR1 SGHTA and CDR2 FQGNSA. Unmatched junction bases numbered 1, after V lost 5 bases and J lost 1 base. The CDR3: CASSRDSNYGYTF. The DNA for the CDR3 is TGTGCCAGCAGCAGGGACAGTAACTATGGCTACACCTTC.

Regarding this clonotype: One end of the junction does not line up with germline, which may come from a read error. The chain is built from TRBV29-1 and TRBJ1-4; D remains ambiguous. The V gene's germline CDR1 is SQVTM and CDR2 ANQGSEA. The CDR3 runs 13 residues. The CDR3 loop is CSVDSPYEENLFF. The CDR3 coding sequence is TGCAGCGTTGACTCGCCTTACGAGGAAAACCTGTTTTTT.

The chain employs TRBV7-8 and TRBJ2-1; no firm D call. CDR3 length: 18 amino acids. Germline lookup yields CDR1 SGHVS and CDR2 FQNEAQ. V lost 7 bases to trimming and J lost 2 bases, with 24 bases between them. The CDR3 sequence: CASNLVPPWKTTYNEQFF. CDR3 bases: TGTGCCAGCAACTTGGTCCCACCGTGGAAAACGACCTACAATGAGCAGTTCTTC.

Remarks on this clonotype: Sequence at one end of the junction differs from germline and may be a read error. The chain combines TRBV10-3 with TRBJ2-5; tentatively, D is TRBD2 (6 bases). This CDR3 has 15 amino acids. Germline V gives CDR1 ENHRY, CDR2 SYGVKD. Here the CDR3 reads CAIRPGETYQETQYF. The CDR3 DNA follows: TGTGCCATCAGACCGGGGGAGACCTACCAAGAGACTCAGTACTTC.

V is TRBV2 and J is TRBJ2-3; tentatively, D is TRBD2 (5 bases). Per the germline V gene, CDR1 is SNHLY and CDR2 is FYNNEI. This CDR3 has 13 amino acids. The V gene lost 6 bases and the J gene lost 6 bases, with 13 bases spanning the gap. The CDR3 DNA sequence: TGTGCCAGCAGAGTGGGGAGCCAGGATACGCAGTATTTT. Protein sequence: CASRVGSQDTQYF. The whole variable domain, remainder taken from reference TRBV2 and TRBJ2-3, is EPEVTQTPSHQVTQMGQEVILRCVPISNHLYFYWYRQILGQKVEFLVSFYNNEISEKSEIFDDQFSVERPDGSNFTLKIRSTKLEDSAMYFCASRVGSQDTQYFGPGTRLTVL.

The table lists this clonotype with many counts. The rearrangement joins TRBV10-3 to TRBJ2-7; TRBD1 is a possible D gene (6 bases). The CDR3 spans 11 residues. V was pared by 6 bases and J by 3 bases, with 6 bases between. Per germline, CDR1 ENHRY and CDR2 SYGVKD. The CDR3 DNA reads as TGTGCCATCAGGGACAGCTACGAGCAGTACTTC. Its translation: CAIRDSYEQYF.

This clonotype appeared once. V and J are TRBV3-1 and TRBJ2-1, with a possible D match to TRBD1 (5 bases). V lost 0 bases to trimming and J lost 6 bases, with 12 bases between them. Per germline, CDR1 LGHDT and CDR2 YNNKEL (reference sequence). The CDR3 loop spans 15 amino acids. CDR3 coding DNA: TGTGCCAGCAGCCAAGATTGGCAGGGCATCAATGAGCAGTTCTTC. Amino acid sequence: CASSQDWQGINEQFF.

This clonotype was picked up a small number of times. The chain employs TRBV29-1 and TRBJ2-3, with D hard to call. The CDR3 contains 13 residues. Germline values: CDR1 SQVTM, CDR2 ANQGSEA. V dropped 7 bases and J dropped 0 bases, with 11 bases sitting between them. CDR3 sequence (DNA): TGCAGCGCCCAGGAGACTAGCACAGATACGCAGTATTTT. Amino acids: CSAQETSTDTQYF.

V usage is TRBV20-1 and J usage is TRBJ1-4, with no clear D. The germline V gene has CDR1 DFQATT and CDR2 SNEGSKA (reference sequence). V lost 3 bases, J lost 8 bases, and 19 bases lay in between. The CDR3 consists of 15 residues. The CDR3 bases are TGCAGTGCTAGGGCCCGGGAGGTGAAGCCAGAAAAACTGTTTTTT. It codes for CSARAREVKPEKLFF.

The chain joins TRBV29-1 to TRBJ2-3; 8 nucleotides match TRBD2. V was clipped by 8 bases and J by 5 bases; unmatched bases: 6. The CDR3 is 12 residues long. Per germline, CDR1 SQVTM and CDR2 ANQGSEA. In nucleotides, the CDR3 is TGCAGCTTTAGCGGGGAAGGAGATACGCAGTATTTT. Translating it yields CSFSGEGDTQYF.

CDR3: CASSLDRAGGSPLHF. CDR3 in DNA: TGTGCCAGCAGTTTAGATCGGGCAGGGGGGTCACCCCTCCACTTT. V is TRBV28 and J is TRBJ1-6; 7 bases agree with TRBD1. The V gene's germline CDR1 is MDHEN and CDR2 SYDVKM. V was pared by 2 bases and J by 10 bases, with 8 bases of the junction left unmatched. The CDR3 contains 15 residues.

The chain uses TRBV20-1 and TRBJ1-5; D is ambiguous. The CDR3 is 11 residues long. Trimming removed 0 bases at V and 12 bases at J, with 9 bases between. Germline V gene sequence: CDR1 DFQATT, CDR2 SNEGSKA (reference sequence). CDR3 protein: CSARDLGSQHF. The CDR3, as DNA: TGCAGTGCTAGAGATCTAGGCAGCCAGCATTTT.

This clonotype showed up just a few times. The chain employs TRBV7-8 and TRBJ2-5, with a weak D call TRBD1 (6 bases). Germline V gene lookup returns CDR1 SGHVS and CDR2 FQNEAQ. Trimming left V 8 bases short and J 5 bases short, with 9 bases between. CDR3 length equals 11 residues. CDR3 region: CASQGKETQYF. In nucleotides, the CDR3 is TGTGCCAGCCAGGGGAAGGAGACCCAGTACTTC. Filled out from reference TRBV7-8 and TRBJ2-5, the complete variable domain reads GAGVSQSPRYKVAKRGQDVALRCDPISGHVSLFWYQQALGQGPEFLTYFQNEAQLDKSGLPSDRFFAERPEGSVSTLKIQRTQQEDSAVYLCASQGKETQYFGPGTRLLVL.

CDR3: CASSPRLLQYF. The CDR3 region has the DNA TGTGCCAGCAGTCCTCGGCTCTTACAGTACTTC. The V and J genes are TRBV28 and TRBJ2-5; D is unclear. The V end lost 5 bases, the J end lost 11 bases, and 12 bases lay between the germline ends. In germline, CDR1 is MDHEN, CDR2 SYDVKM. This CDR3 region has 11 residues.

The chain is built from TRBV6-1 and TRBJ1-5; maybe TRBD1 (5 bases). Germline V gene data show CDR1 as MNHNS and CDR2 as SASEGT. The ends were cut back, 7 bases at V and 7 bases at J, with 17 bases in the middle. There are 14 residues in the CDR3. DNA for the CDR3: TGTGCCAGCATCGAATGGGGGGTTGGACAGCCCCAGCATTTT. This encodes CASIEWGVGQPQHF.

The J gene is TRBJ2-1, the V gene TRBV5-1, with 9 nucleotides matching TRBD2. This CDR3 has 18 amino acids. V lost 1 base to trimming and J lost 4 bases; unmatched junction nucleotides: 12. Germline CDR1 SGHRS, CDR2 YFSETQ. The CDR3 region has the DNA TGCGCCAGCAGCTTGCCGTCCGATATAGCGGGGGAATACAATGAGCAGTTCTTC. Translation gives CASSLPSDIAGEYNEQFF.

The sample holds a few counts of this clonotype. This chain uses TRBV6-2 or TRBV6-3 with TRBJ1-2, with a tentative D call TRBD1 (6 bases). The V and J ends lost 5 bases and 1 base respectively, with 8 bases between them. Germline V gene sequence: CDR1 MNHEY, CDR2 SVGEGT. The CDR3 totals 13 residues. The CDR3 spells CASSRQVNYGYTF. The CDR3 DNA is TGTGCCAGCAGTCGACAGGTTAACTATGGCTACACCTTC.

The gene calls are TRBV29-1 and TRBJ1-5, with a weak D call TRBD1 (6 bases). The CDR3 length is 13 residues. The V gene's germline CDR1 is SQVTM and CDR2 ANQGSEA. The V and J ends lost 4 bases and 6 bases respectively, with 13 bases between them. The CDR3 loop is CSVGTEFSQPQHF. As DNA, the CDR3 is TGCAGCGTTGGGACAGAATTTAGTCAGCCCCAGCATTTT. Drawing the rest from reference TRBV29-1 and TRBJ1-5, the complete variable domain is SAVISQKPSRDICQRGTSLTIQCQVDSQVTMMFWYRQQPGQSLTLIATANQGSEATYESGFVIDKFPISRPNLTFSTLTVSNMSPEDSSIYLCSVGTEFSQPQHFGDGTRLSIL.

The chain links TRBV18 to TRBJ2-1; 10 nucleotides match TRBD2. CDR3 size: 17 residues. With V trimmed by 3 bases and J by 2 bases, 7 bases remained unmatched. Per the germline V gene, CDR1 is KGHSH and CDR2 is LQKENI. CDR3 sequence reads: CASSPSFTSGAYNEQFF. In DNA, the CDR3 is TGTGCCAGCTCACCCTCCTTTACTAGCGGGGCCTACAATGAGCAGTTCTTC.